The 17 T cell receptor beta chains given below trace back to one sample, sequenced in a study of cytomegalovirus exposure and HLA in healthy donors. Measured with immunoSEQ multiplex PCR; TCRdb has only the in-frame clones, and not every one. The repertoire holds roughly 150,000 clones, 89% seen once, with about a tenth in the top ten. The sample consisted of PBMCs. The receptor source for this set is a young woman in good health and CMV-seropositive.

The chain has TRBV7-9 and TRBJ2-7; 9 bases are shared with TRBD1. Germline V gene data show CDR1 as SEHNR and CDR2 as FQNEAQ (reference sequence). The CDR3 length is 16 residues. The V segment lost 6 bases and the J segment 6 bases; nucleotides outside the gene matches: 15. The CDR3 coding sequence is TGTGCCAGCAGTTCCTTAAGCCGCGGGACAGGGACCGAGCAGTACTTC. This encodes CASSSLSRGTGTEQYF.

The chain couples TRBV6-5 to TRBJ2-7; the match to TRBD1 covers 9 bases. Trimming at V came to 5 bases and at J to 3 bases, leaving 5 bases not matched to a gene. In germline, CDR1 is MNHEY, CDR2 SVGAGI. This CDR3 is 14 amino acids long. In nucleotides, the CDR3 is TGTGCCAGCAGTGTGGGACAGGGTAGCTACGAGCAGTACTTC. This gives the protein CASSVGQGSYEQYF.

The gene calls are TRBV27 and TRBJ2-5; 8 bases map to TRBD2. Germline V gene data show CDR1 as MNHEY and CDR2 as SMNVEV (reference sequence). The ends lost 0 bases at V and 5 bases at J; junction bases unmatched: 5. The CDR3 is made up of 15 amino acids. CDR3 nucleotides: TGTGCCAGCAGTTTATCGTTAGCGGGATGGGAGACCCAGTACTTC. It codes for CASSLSLAGWETQYF.

This chain links TRBV11-2 with TRBJ1-1; no reliable D call. In germline, CDR1 is SGHAT, CDR2 FQNNGV. With 5 bases removed from V and 0 bases from J, the gap between germline ends came to 7 bases. This CDR3 has 13 residues. Written as DNA, the CDR3 is TGTGCCAGCAGCCCAGACTTGAACACTGAAGCTTTCTTT. Translation: CASSPDLNTEAFF. Full variable domain (remainder filled in from reference TRBV11-2 and TRBJ1-1): EAGVAQSPRYKIIEKRQSVAFWCNPISGHATLYWYQQILGQGPKLLIQFQNNGVVDDSQLPKDRFSAERLKGVDSTLKIQPAKLEDSAVYLCASSPDLNTEAFFGQGTRLTVV.

This clone was recorded only once. Other DNA sequences within the sample encode an identical CDR3. The chain carries TRBV27 and TRBJ2-7, with D unresolved. The V end lost 5 bases, the J end lost 3 bases, and 5 bases lay between the germline ends. Germline-derived CDR1 and CDR2 are MNHEY and SMNVEV (reference sequence). The CDR3 runs to 11 residues. CDR3 DNA: TGTGCCAGCAGTCCCTACTACGAGCAGTACTTC. Its protein product is CASSPYYEQYF.

The chain combines TRBV10-3 with TRBJ1-1; D not certain. Germline lookup yields CDR1 ENHRY and CDR2 SYGVKD. The length of the CDR3 is 14 residues. Trimming removed 2 bases from V and 2 bases from J, with 9 bases in between. Here the CDR3 DNA reads TGTGCCATCAGTGAGCGCCATCTAAACACTGAAGCTTTCTTT. Translated, it gives CAISERHLNTEAFF.

This chain links TRBV1 with TRBJ2-7; the table's D call of TRBD1 was not tested on the DNA. TRBV1 corresponds to a pseudogene. This CDR3 has 15 amino acids. The DNA for the CDR3 is TGCACCAGCAGCCAAGATGAGGGGGTCAGGAGCGAGCAGTACTTC. Its protein is CTSSQDEGVRSEQYF.

The chain recombines TRBV7-2 with TRBJ2-2, with TRBD2 identical over 8 bases. The CDR3 sequence is 13 residues long. Trimming at V came to 5 bases and at J to 6 bases, leaving 2 bases not matched to a gene. In germline, CDR1 is SGHTA, CDR2 FQGNSA. In DNA form, the CDR3 reads TGTGCCAGCAGCACACTAGCGGCCGGGGAGCTGTTTTTT. Its protein product is CASSTLAAGELFF.

The chain carries TRBV18 and TRBJ2-7; 7 positions match TRBD1. The CDR3 has 15 amino acids. Losses at the gene ends were 3 bases for V and 1 base for J; bases not matched to a gene: 6. Per the germline V gene, CDR1 is KGHSH and CDR2 is LQKENI. CDR3 region: CASSPAQQGSYEQYF. The CDR3 nucleotides are TGTGCCAGCTCACCTGCCCAACAGGGGTCCTACGAGCAGTACTTC. Complete variable domain (other parts from reference TRBV18 and TRBJ2-7): NAGVMQNPRHLVRRRGQEARLRCSPMKGHSHVYWYRQLPEEGLKFMVYLQKENIIDESGMPKERFSAEFPKEGPSILRIQQVVRGDSAAYFCASSPAQQGSYEQYFGPGTRLTVT.

Remarks on this clone: This sample also contains other DNA sequences that code for the same CDR3. The V gene is TRBV28, the J gene TRBJ2-3; the match to TRBD1 covers 9 bases. This CDR3 region has 14 residues. Germline lookup yields CDR1 MDHEN and CDR2 SYDVKM. Losses at the gene ends were 6 bases for V and 1 base for J; bases not matched to a gene: 2. CDR3 region: CASSRDRGTDTQYF. The DNA for the CDR3 is TGTGCCAGCAGCCGGGACAGGGGCACAGATACGCAGTATTTT. Supplemented by reference TRBV28 and TRBJ2-3, the full variable domain reads DVKVTQSSRYLVKRTGEKVFLECVQDMDHENMFWYRQDPGLGLRLIYFSYDVKMKEKGDIPEGYSVSREKKERFSLILESASTNQTSMYLCASSRDRGTDTQYFGPGTRLTVL.

The chain recombines TRBV19 with TRBJ1-2, with 8 bases lining up with TRBD1. The CDR3 runs to 15 residues. Losses at the gene ends were 6 bases for V and 8 bases for J; bases not matched to a gene: 14. Germline lookup yields CDR1 LNHDA and CDR2 SQIVND (reference sequence). CDR3 loop: CASSEEVGQGYGYTF. The CDR3 DNA is TGTGCCAGTAGCGAAGAAGTCGGACAGGGCTACGGCTACACCTTC.

The table lists this clone with a few counts. V is TRBV30 and J is TRBJ1-4, with no clear D. Germline V gives CDR1 GTSNPN, CDR2 SVGIG (reference sequence). V was shortened by 1 base and J by 10 bases, with 19 bases between the two germline ends. This CDR3 contains 15 residues. The CDR3 protein is CAWSALFRDSVKLFF. The CDR3 DNA is TGTGCCTGGAGTGCCCTTTTTAGGGATAGCGTAAAACTGTTTTTT.

CDR3 sequence reads: CASSLRRGGAYSPEGYTF. Here the CDR3 DNA reads TGTGCCAGCAGCTTACGACGAGGAGGGGCCTACTCCCCGGAGGGCTACACCTTC. The V call is TRBV11-1, the J call TRBJ1-2; tentative D call: TRBD1 (5 bases). This CDR3 contains 18 residues. Per germline, CDR1 SGHAT and CDR2 FQDESV (reference sequence). Trimming took 2 bases from V and 8 from J, leaving 27 bases between them.

V gene TRBV6-1 combines with J gene TRBJ2-1; 7 positions match TRBD1. J was trimmed by 0 bases and V by 4 bases; bases with no gene match: 6. The germline V gene encodes CDR1 MNHNS and CDR2 SASEGT. The CDR3 has 16 amino acids. CDR3 DNA: TGTGCCAGCAGTGGGCGACAGGGAAGCTCCTACAATGAGCAGTTCTTC. Its protein is CASSGRQGSSYNEQFF.

The rearrangement links TRBV19 to TRBJ2-3; 8 bases are a match to TRBD1. This CDR3 has 16 residues. Germline lookup yields CDR1 LNHDA and CDR2 SQIVND (reference sequence). Trimming removed 1 base from V and 1 base from J; junction bases left unmatched: 4. In DNA, the CDR3 is TGTGCCAGTAGTATAGTTACAGGGGGTGGCACAGATACGCAGTATTTT. It yields the protein CASSIVTGGGTDTQYF.

This chain connects TRBV5-1 to TRBJ1-1; 9 bases match TRBD1. J was trimmed by 5 bases and V by 7 bases; bases with no gene match: 12. This CDR3 region has 15 residues. Germline-derived CDR1 and CDR2 are SGHRS and YFSETQ. CDR3 coding DNA: TGCGCCAGCTCGGACAGGGGCCCTCCGGGGACTGAAGCTTTCTTT. Translated: CASSDRGPPGTEAFF.

The CDR3 region is CASGASGRVTDTQYF. DNA of the CDR3: TGTGCCAGCGGAGCTAGCGGGAGGGTCACCGATACGCAGTATTTT. The chain couples TRBV6-5 to TRBJ2-3; 12 nucleotides agree with TRBD2. This CDR3 spans 15 amino acids. Germline CDR1 and CDR2: MNHEY and SVGAGI. Trimming removed 8 bases from V and 6 bases from J; junction bases left unmatched: 9.